Only a few counts were recorded for the clone carrying this T cell receptor (delta chain). Its antigen is not known. TCRdb shows a much larger clone's protein in place of this DNA's translation, and the two differ at residue 8, likely through a read error; the protein shown is translated from the DNA. Vgamma9/Vdelta2+ and Vdelta2-negative gammadelta T cells were flow-sorted from PBMC for bulk sequencing. V gave up 1 base and J gave up 6 bases; unmatched junction bases: 13. This CDR3 spans 17 amino acids. CDR1 TSWWSYY and CDR2 QGS come from the germline V gene. The data originate from a study of γδ T cells in repeated Plasmodium falciparum infection. Study details: Four controlled malaria infections with P. falciparum NF54 spanned roughly 640 days. Timepoints: baseline, immediately before selected infections, and 21 days after every infection. Study conclusions and caveats: Repeated controlled infections reportedly drove waves of new clonotype selection in Vdelta2-negative, mostly Vdelta1+, gammadelta repertoires. Vdelta2-negative gammadelta repertoires appeared less diverse and less shared in Malian than Australian children.

TCRdb fed the multiplex PCR reads to CATT. The profile shows about 57,000 delta-chain clones, around 1.8% of them singletons. The sequencing input was gamma-delta T cells from blood. J is TRDJ1 and V is TRDV1, with 8 nucleotides matching TRDD3. The receptor comes from a pool of human donors (malaria-infected and uninfected, not separated). CDR3 sequence reads: CALGEPGSTGGTNKLIF. The CDR3 DNA is TGTGCTCTTGGGGAACCGGGAAGTACTGGGGGGACAAATAAACTCATCTTT.